This TCR beta chain was sequenced for a study of cytomegalovirus exposure and HLA in healthy donors (dated by TCRdb to 2015 to 2018). Regarding the complete study: An earlier analysis of about 560 of the donors reported around 280 Gb of sequence data and 95 million to 130 million unique TCR beta sequences obtained from around 190 million T cells. Roughly 300 gigabases of sequencing data and tens of millions of unique TCR sequences made up an early release that covered 500 to 650 HLA-typed donors. The genetic ancestry cluster associated with self-reported Caucasian donors included roughly four fifths of the roughly 380 genotyped donors. The study was designed to test whether signatures of past pathogen exposure could be identified by cataloging public T cell receptors. The study profiled the T cell repertoires of 500 to 800 subjects by immunosequencing and related them to cytomegalovirus serostatus. Besides the first cohort of hundreds of subjects, a separate validation cohort made up of roughly 130 different subjects was used. The study combined high-throughput TCR immunosequencing, statistical association of individual TCRs with disease status, and machine learning to predict cytomegalovirus infection status. In a later analysis, previously published TCR beta repertoires from 666 donors were re-analyzed and high-resolution HLA genotyping was added so that TCR occurrence patterns could be studied. In the later analysis, no new phenotypic data were used to find candidate immune exposures; instead, reliance was placed on TCR beta sequences and their occurrence across donors. An earlier analysis of 450 to 750 of the donors used high-throughput TCR beta sequencing to judge whether each TCR beta V gene segment behaved as functional or pseudogenic. Donor age, sex, ethnicity and CMV serostatus were compiled alongside the repertoire data. In a later genetic analysis, genome-wide SNP genotypes for about 65% of the roughly 700 donors were used, and that subset was treated as a discovery cohort. All discovery cohort repertoires had been generated on a single sequencing platform. HLA typing covered class I and class II loci at four-digit resolution. Typing coverage differed by locus: A, B, C, DRB1 and DQB1 were typed in about 620-640 donors, DQA1 in 522, DPA1 in 600 to 610, and DPB1 in 400 to 490. Five DR-DQ haplotypes were treated as single units for association and clustering because of strong linkage in the cohort. Across about 370 genotyped donors of the cohort, an average of approximately 240,000 unique TCR beta nucleotide sequences per donor were sequenced, and roughly a sixth of those sequences were non-productive.

In total, roughly 670 healthy bone marrow donors made up the cohort. At the time of sampling, all cohort members were nominally healthy, though unrecorded immune exposures were likely present. The donor tested CMV seropositive and was one of the 289 seropositive cohort members. A peripheral blood sample was collected from each donor, and TCR beta sequencing was performed on peripheral blood mononuclear cells. The Qiagen DNeasy Blood Extraction Kit was used to extract genomic DNA from the blood cell samples. General conclusions and limits of the study: For the cohort, immune exposure information was limited to CMV serostatus. Seventeen rarely observed V segments, including chromosome 9 orphons, were excluded from the earlier analysis of about 600 of the donors because counts were too low. According to the authors, the approach could potentially be generalized to other disease states and immunological phenotypes. In a later analysis, TCR association rates were found to vary across HLA loci, with the most associated TCRs seen for DRB1 alleles and the fewest for HLA-C alleles. In a later analysis, several top co-occurrence clusters were reported to appear linked to parvovirus B19, influenza, CMV and Epstein-Barr virus. A few of the identified cytomegalovirus-associated TCR beta chains were confirmed in vitro to be specific for cytomegalovirus antigens. The classifier was reported to diagnose cytomegalovirus status with high specificity and sensitivity in both the original cohort and the validation cohort. Compared with the roughly 600-donor mean, donors in an Asian-associated ancestry cluster had fewer N-insertions in productive TCRs, according to a later genetic analysis. This cohort had only TCR beta chains sequenced, and the lack of alpha or paired-chain data limited which features could be detected. In a later analysis, HLA-associated TCR beta chains showed more clonal expansion and lower generation probabilities than non-associated chains that were equally common. Linkage disequilibrium might explain the correlated functional status among segregating V segments, but an unknown experimental factor could not be excluded. A later analysis found that most CMV-associated TCR beta chains appeared HLA-restricted, with HLA associations seemingly driven largely by CMV exposure. A later genetic analysis associated a missense DCLRE1C variant with V-gene and J-gene trimming of TCR beta chains, and an independent cohort replicated the association. A further reported finding was that TCR beta sequences accurately predicted the HLA-A and HLA-B alleles for most subjects in the first cohort. The sequencing pipeline was judged likely to have produced a cluster of highly shared sequence variants as a technical artifact. At a false discovery rate of 0.05, a later analysis linked roughly 17,000 TCR beta sequences to specific HLA alleles. Most TCR sequences were seen in very few donors, while some public TCRs were found in many individuals. Because HLA typing was unavailable for some donors at each locus, only the typed subset was used in association tests. The study listed 150 to 200 TCR beta chains as associated with cytomegalovirus. In an earlier analysis of 587 of the donors, most TCR beta V segments appeared in productive rearrangements about 87% or about 30% of the time, broadly matching IMGT annotations. Sequencing depth was assumed to be roughly uniform across donors in the presence/absence analyses, though that assumption may not hold. When HLA alleles, especially DR and DQ, strongly co-occurred, attributing TCR associations to individual alleles was difficult.

Libraries were built with the immunoSEQ multiplex PCR assay. For the multiplex PCR, a mixture combining 60 forward primers for TCR Vbeta segments and 13 reverse primers for TCR Jbeta segments was used. The CDR3 region of rearranged TCR beta genes was amplified from genomic DNA by a multiplex PCR assay. The Illumina HiSeq System was used to sequence the amplified TCR beta libraries as 87-base-pair reads. In the paper's pipeline: In a later analysis, roughly 80 million unique TCR beta chains were counted across the roughly 700 repertoires, and some 10 million of these chains were shared by at least two donors. To remove PCR and sequencing errors, raw reads were error-corrected and collapsed into unique sequences using a nearest-neighbor algorithm that merged closely related sequences. Alignment of CDR3 sequences to IMGT reference sequences was used to assign V, D and J gene segments. For a sequence to be retained, at least a six-nucleotide match to both a V gene segment and a J gene segment was required. A rearrangement counted as productive if the CDR3 had no stop codons and remained in frame with V and J, and every other rearrangement counted as non-productive. Following IMGT convention, CDR3 was defined as the stretch from the second conserved V-encoded cysteine to the conserved J-encoded phenylalanine. In an earlier analysis of around 570 of the donors, sequences lacking an unambiguous match to a single V gene segment were excluded. In an earlier analysis of 587 of the donors, a V segment was called functional when productive rearrangements were above 56.7%, and segregating when the standard deviation between donors exceeded 5%. To diagnose cytomegalovirus status from the catalog of TCR beta chain sequences, a statistical classification framework was built. V and J gene assignment, in a later analysis, came from comparing TCR nucleotide sequences with IMGT/GENE-DB human TR gene sequences. The TCRdist pipeline was used in a later analysis to assign CDR3 sequences and most-parsimonious VDJ recombination scenarios. A later analysis defined each TCR beta chain by its CDR3 amino acid sequence plus V-gene family, and excluded reads lacking a unique V-gene family. In a later analysis, 450 to 600 highly shared, low-generation-probability nucleotide sequences were removed to address suspected cross-contamination and a sequencing artifact. For each public chain, a later analysis derived a clonal expansion index from normalized ranks of inferred template counts within each repertoire. A later analysis computed generation probabilities with a VDJ recombination model fitted to out-of-frame rearrangements, and checked the results against IGoR. In a later analysis, hypergeometric tests were used to score TCR-TCR, TCR-HLA and TCR-CMV co-occurrence, with a repertoire-size bias correction applied to TCR pairs. A later analysis estimated false discovery rates by permuting HLA or CMV assignments 20 times. In a later analysis, co-occurring TCRs were grouped with DBSCAN, and TCRdist sequence similarity was added when clustering was performed within HLA-allele-positive subsets. For co-occurrence clustering, repertoires with fewer than 30,000 or more than 120,000 public chains were excluded, along with 4 to 6 repertoires with anomalous nucleotide sharing. TCRdb re-hosts the immuneACCESS table, in-frame sequences only. Its copies lack some clones; in the studies checked, an unresolved V gene accounts for under half of them, and the cause for the rest is not known. V and J calls and clone size follow that table, whereas D and trimming were derived from the DNA. A total of 150,000 to 250,000 clones appear in this sample, roughly 78% of them only once. The ten largest clonotypes hold around 4.8% of the sample.

This clone was counted between two and nine times. What this receptor recognizes is not known. No base quality values were provided; no much bigger clone lies one nucleotide off. The source of this sequence is a woman younger than 45 in good health and CMV-seropositive. The sequencing sample was made of PBMCs.

The CDR3 corresponds to CASSLVRTGDGYTF. At the DNA level, the sequence is TGTGCCAGCAGCTTGGTTAGGACAGGGGACGGCTACACCTTC. The rearranged segments are TRBV5-6 and TRBJ1-2, with 9 central nucleotides matching TRBD1. From a lookup of the germline V gene, CDR1 and CDR2 are SGHDT and YYEEEE. The CDR3 sequence holds 14 residues, the cysteine and phenylalanine included. The CDR3 DNA has 42 bases and is translated from base 1. From V the trimming removes 0 bases and from J it removes 8 bases, while the gene matches leave 5 bases of the junction unaccounted for.